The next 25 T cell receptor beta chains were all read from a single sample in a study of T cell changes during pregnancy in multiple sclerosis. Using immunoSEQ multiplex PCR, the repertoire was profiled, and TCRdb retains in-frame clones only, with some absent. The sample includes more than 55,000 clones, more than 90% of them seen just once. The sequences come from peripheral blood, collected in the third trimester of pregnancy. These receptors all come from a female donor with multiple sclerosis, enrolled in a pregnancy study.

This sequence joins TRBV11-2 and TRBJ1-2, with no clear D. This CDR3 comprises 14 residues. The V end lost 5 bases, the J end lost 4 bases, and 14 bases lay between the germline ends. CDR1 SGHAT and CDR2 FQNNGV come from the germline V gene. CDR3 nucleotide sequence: TGTGCCAGCAGCCCGGGATTTTATGGCTATGGCTACACCTTC. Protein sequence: CASSPGFYGYGYTF.

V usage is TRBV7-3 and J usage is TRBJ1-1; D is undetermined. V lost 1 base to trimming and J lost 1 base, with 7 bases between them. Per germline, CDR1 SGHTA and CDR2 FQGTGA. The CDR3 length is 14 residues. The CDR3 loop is CASSLIAGNTEAFF. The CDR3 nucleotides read TGTGCCAGCAGCTTAATCGCAGGGAACACTGAAGCTTTCTTT.

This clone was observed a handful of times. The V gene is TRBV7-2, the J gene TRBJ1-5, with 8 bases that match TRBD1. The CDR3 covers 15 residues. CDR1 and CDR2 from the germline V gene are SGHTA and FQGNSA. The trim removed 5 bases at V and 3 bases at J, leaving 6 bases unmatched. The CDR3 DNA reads TGTGCCAGCAGCCTGGACAGGGCAAACAATCAGCCCCAGCATTTT. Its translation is CASSLDRANNQPQHF. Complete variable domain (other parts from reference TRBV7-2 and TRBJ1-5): GAGVSQSPSNKVTEKGKDVELRCDPISGHTALYWYRQSLGQGLEFLIYFQGNSAPDKSGLPSDRFSAERTGGSVSTLTIQRTQQEDSAVYLCASSLDRANNQPQHFGDGTRLSIL.

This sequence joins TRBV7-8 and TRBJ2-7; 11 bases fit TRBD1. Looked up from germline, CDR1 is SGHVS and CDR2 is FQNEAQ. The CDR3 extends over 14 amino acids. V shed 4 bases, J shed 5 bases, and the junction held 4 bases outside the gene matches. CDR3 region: CASSSDRGRNEQYF. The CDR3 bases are TGTGCCAGCAGCTCGGACAGGGGGCGCAACGAGCAGTACTTC.

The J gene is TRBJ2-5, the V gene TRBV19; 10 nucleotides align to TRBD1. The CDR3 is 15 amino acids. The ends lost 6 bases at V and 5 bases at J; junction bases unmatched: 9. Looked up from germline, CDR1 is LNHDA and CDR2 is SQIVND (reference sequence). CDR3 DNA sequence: TGTGCCAGTAGGGAAGGGACAGGGGATTCGGAGACCCAGTACTTC. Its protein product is CASREGTGDSETQYF.

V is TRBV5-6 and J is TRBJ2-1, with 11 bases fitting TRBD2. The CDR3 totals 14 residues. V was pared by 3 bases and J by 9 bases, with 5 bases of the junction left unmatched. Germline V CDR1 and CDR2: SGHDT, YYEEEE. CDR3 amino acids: CASSSTTSGAEQFF. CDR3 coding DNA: TGTGCCAGCAGCTCGACGACTAGCGGGGCTGAGCAGTTCTTC.

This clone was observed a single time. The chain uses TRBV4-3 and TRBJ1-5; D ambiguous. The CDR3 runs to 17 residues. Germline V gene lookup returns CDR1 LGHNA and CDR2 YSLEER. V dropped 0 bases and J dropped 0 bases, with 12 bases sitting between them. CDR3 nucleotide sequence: TGCGCCAGCAGCCAAGATAGGAGCGTACATAGCAATCAGCCCCAGCATTTT. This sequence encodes CASSQDRSVHSNQPQHF.

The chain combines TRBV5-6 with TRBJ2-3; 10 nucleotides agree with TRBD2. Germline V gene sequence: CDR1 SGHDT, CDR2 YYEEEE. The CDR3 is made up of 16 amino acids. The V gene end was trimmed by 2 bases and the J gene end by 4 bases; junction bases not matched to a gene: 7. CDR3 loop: CASSLITSGIADTQYF. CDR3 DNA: TGTGCCAGCAGCTTAATCACTAGCGGGATCGCAGATACGCAGTATTTT.

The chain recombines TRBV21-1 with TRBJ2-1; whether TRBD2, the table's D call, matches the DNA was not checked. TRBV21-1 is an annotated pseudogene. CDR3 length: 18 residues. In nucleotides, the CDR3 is TGTGCCAGCAGCAAAGAGGGGGACGGGAGGGCCCCCTACAATGAGCAGTTCTTC. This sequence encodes CASSKEGDGRAPYNEQFF.

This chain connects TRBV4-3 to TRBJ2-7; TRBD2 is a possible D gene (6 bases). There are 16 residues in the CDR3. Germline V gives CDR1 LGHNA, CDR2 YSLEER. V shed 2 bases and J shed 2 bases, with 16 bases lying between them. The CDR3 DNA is TGCGCCAGCAGCCAAAGTACGGGACTTTCGACCTACGAGCAGTACTTC. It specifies CASSQSTGLSTYEQYF.

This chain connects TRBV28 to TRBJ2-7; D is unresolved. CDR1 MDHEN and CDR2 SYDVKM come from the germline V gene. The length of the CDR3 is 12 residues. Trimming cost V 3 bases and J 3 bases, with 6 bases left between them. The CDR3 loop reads CASSFINYEQYF. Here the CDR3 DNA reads TGTGCCAGCAGTTTTATAAACTACGAGCAGTACTTC.

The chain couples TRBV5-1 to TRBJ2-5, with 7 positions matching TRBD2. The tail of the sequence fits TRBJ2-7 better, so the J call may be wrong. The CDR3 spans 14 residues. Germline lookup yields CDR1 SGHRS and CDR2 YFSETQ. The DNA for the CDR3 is TGCGCCAGCAGCCAACCTAGCGGATCCTACGAGCAGTACTTC. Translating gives CASSQPSGSYEQYF.

The chain's CDR3 is CASSLALAGANEQYF. The CDR3, as DNA: TGTGCCAGCAGCTTAGCACTAGCGGGAGCAAACGAGCAGTACTTC. The chain is built from TRBV11-2 and TRBJ2-7; 11 nucleotides align to TRBD2. Germline loops: CDR1 SGHAT, CDR2 FQNNGV. CDR3 length: 15 residues. V trimming: 1 base; J trimming: 5 bases; junction bases outside the gene matches: 4. Looking up the rest from reference TRBV11-2 and TRBJ2-7 gives the full variable domain: EAGVAQSPRYKIIEKRQSVAFWCNPISGHATLYWYQQILGQGPKLLIQFQNNGVVDDSQLPKDRFSAERLKGVDSTLKIQPAKLEDSAVYLCASSLALAGANEQYFGPGTRLTVT.

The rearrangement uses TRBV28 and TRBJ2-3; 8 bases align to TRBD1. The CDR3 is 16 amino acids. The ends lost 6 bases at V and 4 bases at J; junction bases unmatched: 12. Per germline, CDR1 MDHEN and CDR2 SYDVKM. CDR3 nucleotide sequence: TGTGCCAGCAGCCAGGAACGGACAGGGTACCCAGATACGCAGTATTTT. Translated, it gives CASSQERTGYPDTQYF.

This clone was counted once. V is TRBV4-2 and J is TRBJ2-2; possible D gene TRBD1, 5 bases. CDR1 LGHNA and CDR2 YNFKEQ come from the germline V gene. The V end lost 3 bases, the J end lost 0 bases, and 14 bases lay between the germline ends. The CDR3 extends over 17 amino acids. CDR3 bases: TGTGCCAGCAGCCAGGGGCTTGGGCAGACGAACACCGGGGAGCTGTTTTTT. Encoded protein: CASSQGLGQTNTGELFF.

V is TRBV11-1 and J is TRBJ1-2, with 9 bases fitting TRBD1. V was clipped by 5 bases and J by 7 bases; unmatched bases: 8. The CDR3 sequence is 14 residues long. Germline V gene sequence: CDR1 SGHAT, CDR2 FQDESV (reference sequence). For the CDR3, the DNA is TGTGCCAGCAGCCCCAGGGGGACAGGGCTTGGCTACACCTTC. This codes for CASSPRGTGLGYTF.

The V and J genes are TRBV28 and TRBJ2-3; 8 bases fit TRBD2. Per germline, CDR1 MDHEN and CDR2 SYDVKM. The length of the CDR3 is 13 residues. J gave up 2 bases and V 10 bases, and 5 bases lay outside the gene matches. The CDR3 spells CATGGEDTDTQYF. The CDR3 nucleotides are TGTGCCACCGGGGGGGAGGACACAGATACGCAGTATTTT.

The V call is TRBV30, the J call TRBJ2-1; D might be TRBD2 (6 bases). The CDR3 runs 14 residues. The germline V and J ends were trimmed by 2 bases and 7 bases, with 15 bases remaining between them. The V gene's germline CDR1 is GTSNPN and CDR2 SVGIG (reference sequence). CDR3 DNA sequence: TGTGCCTGGAGTTTGTATGGGAGGCATAATGAGCAGTTCTTC. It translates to CAWSLYGRHNEQFF.

The CDR3 nucleotides read TGTGCCAGTAGTATCGGGGCGGGAGGGCCCTACAATGAGCAGTTCTTC. As protein: CASSIGAGGPYNEQFF. V and J are TRBV19 and TRBJ2-1, with 9 bases fitting TRBD2. V trimming: 3 bases; J trimming: 2 bases; junction bases outside the gene matches: 5. The CDR3 totals 16 residues. CDR1 is LNHDA, CDR2 SQIVND, per germline (reference sequence).

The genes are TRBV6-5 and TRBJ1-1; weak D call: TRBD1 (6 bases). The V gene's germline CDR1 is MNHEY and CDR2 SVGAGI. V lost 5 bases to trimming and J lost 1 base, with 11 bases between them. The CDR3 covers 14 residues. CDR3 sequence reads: CASSADRRNTEAFF. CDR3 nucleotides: TGTGCCAGCAGTGCGGACAGAAGGAACACTGAAGCTTTCTTT.

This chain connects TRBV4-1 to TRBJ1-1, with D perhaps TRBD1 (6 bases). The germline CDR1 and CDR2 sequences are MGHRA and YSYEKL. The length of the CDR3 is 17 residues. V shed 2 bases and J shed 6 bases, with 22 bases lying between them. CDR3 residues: CASSQLAGTTKRPEAFF. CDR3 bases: TGCGCCAGCAGCCAACTTGCCGGGACAACCAAACGGCCTGAAGCTTTCTTT.

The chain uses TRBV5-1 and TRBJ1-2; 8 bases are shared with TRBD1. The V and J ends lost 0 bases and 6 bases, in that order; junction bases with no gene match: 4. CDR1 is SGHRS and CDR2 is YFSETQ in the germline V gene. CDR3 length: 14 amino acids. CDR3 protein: CASSLGQGRDGYTF. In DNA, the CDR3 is TGCGCCAGCAGCTTGGGACAGGGGCGAGATGGCTACACCTTC.

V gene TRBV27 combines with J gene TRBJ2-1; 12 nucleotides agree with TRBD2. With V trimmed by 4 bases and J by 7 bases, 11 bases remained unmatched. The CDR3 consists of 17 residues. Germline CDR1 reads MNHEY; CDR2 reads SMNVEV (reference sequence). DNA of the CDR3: TGTGCCAGCAGTTCACCCCTGACTAGCGGGAGTAGGAATGAGCAGTTCTTC. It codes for CASSSPLTSGSRNEQFF.

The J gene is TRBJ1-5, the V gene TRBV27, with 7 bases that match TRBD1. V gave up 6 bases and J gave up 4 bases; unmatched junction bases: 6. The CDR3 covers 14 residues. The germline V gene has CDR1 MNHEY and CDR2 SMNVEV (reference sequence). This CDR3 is CASRRTGRNQPQHF. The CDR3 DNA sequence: TGTGCCAGCAGACGGACAGGTCGAAATCAGCCCCAGCATTTT.

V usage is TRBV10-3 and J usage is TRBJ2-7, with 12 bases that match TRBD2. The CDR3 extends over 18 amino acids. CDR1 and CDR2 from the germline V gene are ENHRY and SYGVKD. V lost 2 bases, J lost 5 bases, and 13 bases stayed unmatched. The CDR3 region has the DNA TGTGCCATCAGTGAGACGACTAGCGGGAGATCAGGACTCCACGAGCAGTACTTC. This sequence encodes CAISETTSGRSGLHEQYF.